Each of the 6 T cell receptor beta chains below was sequenced from the same sample in a study of blood T cell repertoires in COVID-19. Data came from immunoSEQ multiplex PCR; TCRdb stores just in-frame clones and leaves some out. This sample has more than 40,000 clones, with approximately 84% found just once. The specimen was peripheral blood. The receptors here all came from a middle-aged man with active COVID-19.

This rearrangement joins TRBV7-8 to TRBJ1-6; the match to TRBD1 covers 7 bases. Looked up from germline, CDR1 is SGHVS and CDR2 is FQNEAQ. The CDR3 sequence is 17 residues long. V shed 5 bases, J shed 11 bases, and the junction held 18 bases outside the gene matches. The CDR3 bases are TGTGCCAGCAGCCCTTTTACCCGGGACAGCCATAGGACACCCCTCCACTTT. It specifies CASSPFTRDSHRTPLHF.

The V gene is TRBV6-2 or TRBV6-3, the J gene TRBJ2-2; possible D gene TRBD2, 5 bases. Trimming stripped 6 bases from V and 8 bases from J, with 10 bases between. Germline loops: CDR1 MNHEY, CDR2 SVGEGT. This CDR3 region has 12 residues. The CDR3 coding sequence is TGTGCCAGCAGCCACGGAGGAGGGGAGCTGTTTTTT. It translates to CASSHGGGELFF.

This chain connects TRBV4-2 to TRBJ1-3, with D perhaps TRBD1 (6 bases). Germline values: CDR1 LGHNA, CDR2 YNFKEQ. V was clipped by 7 bases and J by 2 bases, with 12 bases between them. This CDR3 region has 14 residues. Here the CDR3 reads CASNRDKTGNTIYF. CDR3 nucleotide sequence: TGTGCCAGCAACAGGGACAAGACTGGAAACACCATATATTTT.

CDR3 loop: CASSRLGLAGRETQYF. The CDR3 coding sequence is TGTGCCAGCAGCCGCCTCGGGCTAGCGGGCCGAGAGACCCAGTACTTC. The chain links TRBV27 to TRBJ2-5, with 8 bases lining up with TRBD2. The CDR3 contains 16 residues. Germline V gene data show CDR1 as MNHEY and CDR2 as SMNVEV (reference sequence). The V and J ends lost 6 bases and 4 bases, in that order; junction bases with no gene match: 13.

This clone was detected only a few times. The rearrangement joins TRBV29-1 to TRBJ1-3; no firm D call. V lost 4 bases and J lost 1, with 11 bases in between. Germline loops: CDR1 SQVTM, CDR2 ANQGSEA. CDR3 size: 14 residues. CDR3 sequence reads: CSVGPGNSGNTIYF. The CDR3 DNA reads as TGCAGCGTTGGGCCAGGAAATTCTGGAAACACCATATATTTT.

V and J are TRBV5-4 and TRBJ2-5; 8 bases map to TRBD2. CDR3 length equals 16 residues. The germline V gene encodes CDR1 SGHNT and CDR2 YYREEE (reference sequence). J gave up 0 bases and V 1 base, and 5 bases lay outside the gene matches. In DNA form, the CDR3 reads TGTGCCAGCAGCTTGAGAAGCGGGGGATACCAAGAGACCCAGTACTTC. It is translated as CASSLRSGGYQETQYF.